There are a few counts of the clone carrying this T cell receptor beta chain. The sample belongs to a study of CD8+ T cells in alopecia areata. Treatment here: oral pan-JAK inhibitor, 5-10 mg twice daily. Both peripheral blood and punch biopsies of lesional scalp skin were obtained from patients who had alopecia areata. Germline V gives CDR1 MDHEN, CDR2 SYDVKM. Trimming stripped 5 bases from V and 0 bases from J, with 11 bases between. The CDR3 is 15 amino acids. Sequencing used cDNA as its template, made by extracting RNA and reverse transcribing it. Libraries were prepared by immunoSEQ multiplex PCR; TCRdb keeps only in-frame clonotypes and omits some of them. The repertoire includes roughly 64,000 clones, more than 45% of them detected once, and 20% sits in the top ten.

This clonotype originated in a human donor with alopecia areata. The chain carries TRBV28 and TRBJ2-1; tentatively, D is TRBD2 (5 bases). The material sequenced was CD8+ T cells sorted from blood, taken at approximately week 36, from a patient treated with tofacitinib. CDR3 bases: TGTGCCAGCAGTCGTTTAGGGAGCTCCTACAATGAGCAGTTCTTC. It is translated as CASSRLGSSYNEQFF.